Listed below are T cell receptor beta chains from one sample, sequenced in a study of cytomegalovirus exposure and HLA in healthy donors. The method was immunoSEQ multiplex PCR; TCRdb's version includes in-frame clones alone and lacks a portion of them. The table lists around 150,000 clones, more than 75% of them singletons. Sequencing was performed on PBMCs. These receptors were obtained from a male donor in good health and CMV-seronegative. Each CDR3 is given with its conserved first and last residue. D genes are given only for firm matches. Not all rows give a size; the values are once, few, many and, for expanded clones, a class.

TRBJ1-6,-,-,TRBV18,16,TGTGCCAGCTCCCAGGGGCCGCTGAGAGGGAATTCACCCCTCCACTTT,CASSQGPLRGNSPLHF
TRBJ1-1,few,TRBD1,TRBV5-1,15,TGCGCCAGCAGCTTGGCGGGACAGGGGACCACTGAAGCTTTCTTT,CASSLAGQGTTEAFF
TRBJ1-6,-,TRBD1,TRBV2,14,TGTGCCAGCCGACTAGACAGGGGTTTGTCACCCCTCCACTTT,CASRLDRGLSPLHF
TRBJ1-2,-,-,TRBV11-2,12,TGTGCCAGCAGCTTAGAAGGGGGAGGCTACACCTTC,CASSLEGGGYTF
TRBJ1-3,-,-,TRBV4-3,17,TGCGCCAGCAGCCAAAACTCCGGGAGGGGGAACGGAAACACCATATATTTT,CASSQNSGRGNGNTIYF
TRBJ2-5,-,TRBD2,TRBV20-1,11,TGCAGTGCTAGGGCCCGGGGGGACCAGTACTTC,CSARARGDQYF
TRBJ2-7,-,TRBD2,TRBV19,16,TGTGCCAGTAGTAGGAGGACTAGCGGGGGCACCTACGAGCAGTACTTC,CASSRRTSGGTYEQYF
TRBJ2-7,-,TRBD1,TRBV10-1,13,TGCGCCAGCAGTCCGACCGCAGGGGGCGAGCAGTACTTC,CASSPTAGGEQYF
TRBJ1-1,once,TRBD1,TRBV9,16,TGTGCCAGCAGCGCAAGCTTGGGACAGGGTAAACCTGAAGCTTTCTTT,CASSASLGQGKPEAFF
TRBJ2-1,-,TRBD1,TRBV4-1,17,TGCGCCAGCAGCCAAAGGACGACGACGACAGGGCCCAATGAGCAGTTCTTC,CASSQRTTTTGPNEQFF
TRBJ2-5,-,TRBD2,TRBV2,17,TGTGCCAGCACTCCGGTGGCGGGGGGGAACAAGCAAGAGACCCAGTACTTC,CASTPVAGGNKQETQYF
TRBJ2-7,-,-,TRBV7-2,15,TGTGCCAGCAGCTTAAATGGGGGGTCAACCTACGAGCAGTACTTC,CASSLNGGSTYEQYF
TRBJ2-2,-,-,TRBV11-2,12,TGTGCCAGCAGCTTAGTAACCGGGGAGCTGTTTTTT,CASSLVTGELFF
TRBJ2-1,-,TRBD1,TRBV7-8,16,TGTGCCAGCACCGATCTGGGGCAGGGGGTCGGCAATGAGCAGTTCTTC,CASTDLGQGVGNEQFF
TRBJ1-2,-,TRBD1,TRBV5-6,17,TGTGCCAGCAGCTTGTTGGACAGGGGGCAAGTCCCATATGGCTACACCTTC,CASSLLDRGQVPYGYTF
TRBJ2-6,-,TRBD1,TRBV9,17,TGTGCCAGCAGCGCAAACTACAGGGGAACTGGGGCCAACGTCCTGACTTTC,CASSANYRGTGANVLTF
TRBJ2-1,-,-,TRBV6-1,16,TGTGCCAGCAGTGAGTATCAGCGGCCCACCTACAATGAGCAGTTCTTC,CASSEYQRPTYNEQFF
TRBJ2-7,-,-,TRBV30,15,TGTGCCTGGAGTGTTTTAGGGGCTATATCCTACGAGCAGTACTTC,CAWSVLGAISYEQYF
TRBJ2-2,-,-,TRBV15,14,TGTGCCACCAGCCCCCTTGGCGGCACCGGGGAGCTGTTTTTT,CATSPLGGTGELFF
TRBJ1-1,few,-,TRBV5-5,16,TGTGCCAGCAGCTTGGGGCAATCGCGGGAAAACACTGAAGCTTTCTTT,CASSLGQSRENTEAFF
TRBJ2-5,once,-,TRBV13,12,TGTGCCAGCAGCCTACTCCCGGAGACCCAGTACTTC,CASSLLPETQYF
TRBJ2-3,-,TRBD1,TRBV2,14,TGTGCCAGCAGTCGGGACAGGGGAACAGATACGCAGTATTTT,CASSRDRGTDTQYF
TRBJ1-5,once,TRBD1,TRBV28,18,TGTGCCAGCAGTACGCGGACAGGGGGTCTATATAGCAATCAGCCCCAGCATTTT,CASSTRTGGLYSNQPQHF
TRBJ1-1,few,-,TRBV11-2,12,TGTGCCAGCAGCTTATGGGGGGGGGAGACTTTCTTT,CASSLWGGETFF
TRBJ1-4,-,-,TRBV4-1,17,TGCGCCAGCAGCCGGGGCCTTCCGGGAGCAACTAATGAAAAACTGTTTTTT,CASSRGLPGATNEKLFF
TRBJ2-4,-,TRBD2,TRBV11-2,15,TGTGCCAGCAGACCAAATAGCGGGGTTGGTAACATTCAGTACTTC,CASRPNSGVGNIQYF
TRBJ1-2,once,-,TRBV6-1,15,TGTGCCAGCAGTGAAGCGAGGGGGGGACCCTATGGCTACACCTTC,CASSEARGGPYGYTF
TRBJ1-1,-,-,TRBV6-5,13,TGTGCCAGCAGTACATCTAGAGGGGAGGGAGCTTTCTTT,CASSTSRGEGAFF
TRBJ2-5,-,-,TRBV11-2,15,TGTGCCAGCAGCTTAGATCGTGGGGGGGGCGAGACCCAGTACTTC,CASSLDRGGGETQYF
TRBJ1-5,once,-,TRBV7-2,16,TGTGCCAGCAGCCCCGGCCACAGTTATAGCAATCAGCCCCAGCATTTT,CASSPGHSYSNQPQHF
TRBJ2-3,-,-,TRBV4-3,15,TGCGCCAGCAGCCAAGAGAGCTACTACACAGATACGCAGTATTTT,CASSQESYYTDTQYF
TRBJ1-3,-,-,TRBV5-8,12,TGTGCCAGCAGGACTTTTGGAAACACCATATATTTT,CASRTFGNTIYF
TRBJ2-7,few,-,TRBV6-1,12,TGTGCCAGCCACTCCCCCTCCTACGAGCAGTACTTC,CASHSPSYEQYF
TRBJ2-5,-,TRBD1,TRBV7-9,15,TGTGCCAGCAGCTCCAGACAGGGGGGCCAAGAGACCCAGTACTTC,CASSSRQGGQETQYF
TRBJ2-5,-,TRBD2,TRBV18,15,TGTGCCAGCTCACGCCGCGGGGGGCGGCAAGAGACCCAGTACTTC,CASSRRGGRQETQYF
TRBJ1-1,-,TRBD1,TRBV6-6,14,TGTGCCAGCAGACCATGGACAGGGAACACTGAAGCTTTCTTT,CASRPWTGNTEAFF
TRBJ2-6,-,-,TRBV30,14,TGTGCCTGGAGTTTGGCCTCTGGGGCCAACGTCCTGACTTTC,CAWSLASGANVLTF
TRBJ2-3,once,-,TRBV30,14,TGTGCCTGGAGCCGGGACACCAACAAGGATACGCAGTATTTT,CAWSRDTNKDTQYF
TRBJ2-2,-,TRBD2,TRBV7-3,15,TGTGCCAGCAGCGCTGGACTAGCGGGCCCCGGGGAGCTGTTTTTT,CASSAGLAGPGELFF
TRBJ1-6,-,-,TRBV6-1,15,TGTGCCAGCAGAGACCCGACAGGAGATGATTCACCCCTCCACTTT,CASRDPTGDDSPLHF
TRBJ2-2,once,TRBD1,TRBV9,18,TGTGCCAGCAGCGTAGGGGGACAGGGGGGCCCGAACACCGGGGAGCTGTTTTTT,CASSVGGQGGPNTGELFF
TRBJ2-5,-,TRBD2,TRBV7-7,17,TGTGCTAGCAGCGCAACTAGCGGGGGGGCCTACCAAGAGACCCAGTACTTC,CASSATSGGAYQETQYF
TRBJ1-3,-,-,TRBV10-3,14,TGTGCCATCAGTCCAGGGGAAACTGGAAACACCATATATTTT,CAISPGETGNTIYF
TRBJ2-3,-,TRBD2,TRBV7-2,16,TGTGCCAGCAGCCCGACTAGCGGGGGGCGAGCAGATACGCAGTATTTT,CASSPTSGGRADTQYF
TRBJ2-2,-,TRBD2,TRBV7-7,16,TGTGCTAGCAGCCCCCGGGGGGTCGCGAACACCGGGGAGCTGTTTTTT,CASSPRGVANTGELFF
TRBJ2-6,-,-,TRBV2,16,TGTGCCAGCAGTGATAGGGGCGCTTCTGGGGCCAACGTCCTGACTTTC,CASSDRGASGANVLTF
TRBJ2-5,-,TRBD1,TRBV4-2,16,TGTGCCAGCAGCCAGGATACAGGGGACCCACAAGAGACCCAGTACTTC,CASSQDTGDPQETQYF
TRBJ2-1,-,-,TRBV7-3,13,TGTGCCAGCAGCTTAAATAGCGCCTATGAGCAGTTCTTC,CASSLNSAYEQFF
TRBJ2-3,-,TRBD2,TRBV19,18,TGTGCCAGTAGTATCGGGACTAGCGGACTAGTTAGCACAGATACGCAGTATTTT,CASSIGTSGLVSTDTQYF
TRBJ1-1,-,TRBD1,TRBV6-5,13,TGTGCCAGTAAACGACAGGGGGCCACTGAAGCTTTCTTT,CASKRQGATEAFF
TRBJ1-2,-,-,TRBV2,18,TGTGCCAGCAGTGAAGCGCCTCTCCGACCCCAGGCAGACTATGGCTACACCTTC,CASSEAPLRPQADYGYTF
TRBJ1-4,few,-,TRBV5-4,14,TGTGCCAGCAGTATGACTTCAACTAATGAAAAACTGTTTTTT,CASSMTSTNEKLFF
TRBJ1-1,-,-,TRBV30,13,TGTGCCGAAATTGGGGGCGCGGGCACTGAAGCTTTCTTT,CAEIGGAGTEAFF